Described below is a single TCR beta chain sequence and its context. What it binds is unknown. This entry is derived from a study of T-cell memory formation after mild COVID-19. As for the study in general: TCR clusters were mostly donor specific.

The CDR3 sequence is 16 residues long. Germline V gene data show CDR1 as SGHVS and CDR2 as FNYEAQ. V gave up 5 bases and J gave up 4 bases; unmatched junction bases: 13. From 5'RACE with constant-segment primers came TCR alpha and TCR beta cDNA libraries that carried sample barcodes and UMIs. TCRdb re-derived calls from the 5' RACE reads in MiXCR, one entry per CDR3 protein. The profile shows hundreds of thousands of distinct CDR3 sequences, less than 9.5% of them singletons. Study-wide points: From day 15 to 85, contracting clones were balanced between CD4 and CD8, whereas later expanders leaned toward CD4+.

The chain links TRBV7-6 to TRBJ2-7; TRBD1 agrees at 8 bases. The specimen was PBMCs or a T cell subset sorted from them (not recorded which). This receptor was identified in a man aged 18 to 29 who had mild COVID-19 (a few samples of this study predate the infection). Cell type and time point are not known. This CDR3 reads CASSPKPRQGLYEQYF. The CDR3 nucleotides are TGTGCCAGCAGCCCGAAGCCCCGACAGGGGCTATACGAGCAGTACTTC.